This passage covers 13 T cell receptor beta chains from one sample sequenced in a study of T cell repertoires in cytomegalovirus infection. TCRdb ran MiXCR on the reads and lists one entry per CDR3 protein. The sample shows around 270,000 distinct CDR3 sequences, approximately 9.1% of them seen only once. Material: PBMCs. These receptors all stem from a human donor in good health (CMV status not recorded). Some clones in this sample may be carry-over from other donors' samples.

In its sample, this clonotype was seen many times. The chain joins TRBV4-3 to TRBJ1-1; 7 bases agree with TRBD1. This CDR3 spans 15 amino acids. Germline V gives CDR1 LGHNA, CDR2 YSLEER. The V gene end was trimmed by 0 bases and the J gene end by 5 bases; junction bases not matched to a gene: 6. CDR3 amino acids: CASSQEAGGWTEAFF. CDR3 DNA: TGCGCCAGCAGCCAAGAGGCAGGGGGGTGGACTGAAGCTTTCTTT.

There are many counts of this clonotype. V gene TRBV12-3 or TRBV12-4 combines with J gene TRBJ2-2; D is ambiguous. CDR3 length equals 15 residues. V was clipped by 5 bases and J by 2 bases, with 12 bases between them. CDR3 in DNA: TGTGCCAGCAGTCCGGCCGCCGTCAACACCGGGGAGCTGTTTTTT. This translates into CASSPAAVNTGELFF.

This clonotype was counted ten times or more. The chain carries TRBV7-2 and TRBJ1-4, with D unclear. Trimming took off 7 bases at V and 6 bases at J, with 12 bases between the two ends. This CDR3 region has 13 residues. The germline CDR1 and CDR2 sequences are SGHTA and FQGNSA. The CDR3 region is CASKGVVHEKLFF. CDR3 DNA sequence: TGTGCCAGCAAAGGAGTTGTTCATGAAAAACTGTTTTTT.

The rearrangement uses TRBV19 and TRBJ1-2; no definite D call. Germline V gene lookup returns CDR1 LNHDA and CDR2 SQIVND (reference sequence). Trimming cost V 1 base and J 0 bases, with 15 bases left between them. The CDR3 loop spans 17 amino acids. The CDR3 DNA follows: TGTGCCAGTAGTATAGGCATCGCGGCGGCAGCTAACTATGGCTACACCTTC. Protein: CASSIGIAAAANYGYTF.

The sample holds many counts of this clonotype. CDR3: CASSEGRPRPQHF. CDR3 coding DNA: TGTGCCAGCAGTGAAGGTAGGCCTAGGCCCCAGCATTTT. V and J are TRBV6-1 and TRBJ1-5; no definite D call. Germline assignment: CDR1 MNHNS and CDR2 SASEGT. This CDR3 has 13 residues. Trimming left V 1 base short and J 9 bases short, with 10 bases between.

This clonotype came up many times. This sequence joins TRBV7-2 and TRBJ2-2, with TRBD2 identical over 10 bases. The CDR3 extends over 18 amino acids. The V gene end was trimmed by 4 bases and the J gene end by 3 bases; junction bases not matched to a gene: 11. Germline lookup yields CDR1 SGHTA and CDR2 FQGNSA. CDR3 sequence (DNA): TGTGCCAGCAGCTCGGCGTTAGCGGGAGGAGGGTACACCGGGGAGCTGTTTTTT. This codes for CASSSALAGGGYTGELFF.

This clonotype has at least ten counts. The chain is built from TRBV19 and TRBJ1-6; D may be TRBD1 (6 bases). Germline V gene data show CDR1 as LNHDA and CDR2 as SQIVND (reference sequence). The CDR3 consists of 15 residues. V was clipped by 3 bases and J by 9 bases, with 15 bases between them. The CDR3 DNA follows: TGTGCCAGTAGTATGGCGGTCGGGGGGCGTTCACCCCTCCACTTT. This gives the protein CASSMAVGGRSPLHF.

This clonotype was seen repeatedly, ten times or more. The V call is TRBV7-9, the J call TRBJ1-6, with D hard to call. The germline V gene encodes CDR1 SEHNR and CDR2 FQNEAQ (reference sequence). The V gene lost 10 bases and the J gene lost 0 bases, with 13 bases spanning the gap. The CDR3 has 15 residues. In DNA form, the CDR3 reads TGTGCCACCAACACTGCTAGCTCCTATAATTCACCCCTCCACTTT. It yields the protein CATNTASSYNSPLHF.

The J gene is TRBJ2-7, the V gene TRBV3-1; the match to TRBD2 covers 11 bases. Per germline, CDR1 LGHDT and CDR2 YNNKEL (reference sequence). This CDR3 region has 14 residues. Germline trimming cut 4 bases from V and 6 bases from J; bases unmatched to any gene: 5. The CDR3 region is CASSPGLAVGEQYF. The CDR3 nucleotides read TGTGCCAGCAGCCCGGGACTAGCGGTTGGCGAGCAGTACTTC.

This clonotype was detected many times. The J gene is TRBJ2-3, the V gene TRBV20-1; maybe TRBD2 (6 bases). The germline V gene encodes CDR1 DFQATT and CDR2 SNEGSKA (reference sequence). There are 15 residues in the CDR3. Trimming stripped 2 bases from V and 4 bases from J, with 16 bases between. CDR3 sequence: CSARPTSMGADTQYF. The CDR3 DNA reads as TGCAGTGCTAGACCAACTAGCATGGGTGCAGATACGCAGTATTTT.

This clonotype was recorded many times. The V and J genes are TRBV7-2 and TRBJ2-3; D unclear. This CDR3 has 13 amino acids. Germline-derived CDR1 and CDR2 are SGHTA and FQGNSA. Trimming removed 5 bases from V and 3 bases from J, with 9 bases in between. The CDR3 loop is CASSPIRTDTQYF. CDR3 nucleotides: TGTGCCAGCAGCCCAATCCGGACAGATACGCAGTATTTT.

The V gene is TRBV12-3 or TRBV12-4, the J gene TRBJ1-1; 7 nucleotides agree with TRBD1. The V gene end was trimmed by 6 bases and the J gene end by 4 bases; junction bases not matched to a gene: 5. There are 13 residues in the CDR3. CDR3 amino acids: CASRETGPTEAFF. Written as DNA, the CDR3 is TGTGCCAGCAGGGAGACAGGGCCCACTGAAGCTTTCTTT.

This clonotype was found many times. The gene calls are TRBV6-1 and TRBJ1-2; D is ambiguous. CDR3 length equals 16 residues. The V gene's germline CDR1 is MNHNS and CDR2 SASEGT. V lost 2 bases, J lost 2 bases, and 15 bases lay in between. In DNA, the CDR3 is TGTGCCAGCAGTGAAATGTCCTTATCCTTGAACTATGGCTACACCTTC. Protein product: CASSEMSLSLNYGYTF.